Below, 4 T cell receptor beta chains from the same sample are listed, as sequenced in a study of metastatic and nonmetastatic thyroid tumors. TCRdb re-clonotyped the PCR reads through MiXCR. The table records around 89,000 clones, 15% of them present only once. Not a single patient had been given any form of treatment at any point before undergoing thyroid surgery. Sequences were obtained from blood. Receptors were obtained from a female donor with papillary thyroid cancer or a benign thyroid nodule (not recorded which). Some clones in this sample may be carry-over from other donors' samples.

This clone was recorded many times. The rearrangement uses TRBV7-8 and TRBJ2-7; 14 bases are shared with TRBD2. With 5 bases clipped from V and 0 bases from J, the junction kept 12 bases outside the gene matches. The CDR3 runs to 19 residues. The V gene's germline CDR1 is SGHVS and CDR2 FQNEAQ. The CDR3 region is CASSASLGLAGGSSYEQYF. The CDR3, as DNA: TGTGCCAGCAGCGCTAGTCTTGGACTAGCGGGGGGTAGCTCCTACGAGCAGTACTTC. Based on the CDR3 plus reference TRBV7-8 and TRBJ2-7, the full variable domain is GAGVSQSPRYKVAKRGQDVALRCDPISGHVSLFWYQQALGQGPEFLTYFQNEAQLDKSGLPSDRFFAERPEGSVSTLKIQRTQQEDSAVYLCASSASLGLAGGSSYEQYFGPGTRLTVT.

This clone was seen repeatedly, ten times or more. This chain uses TRBV19 with TRBJ2-7, with 10 bases aligning to TRBD1. The CDR3 loop spans 16 amino acids. The V and J ends lost 5 bases and 2 bases, in that order; junction bases with no gene match: 9. Germline CDR1 is LNHDA and CDR2 is SQIVND (reference sequence). CDR3 nucleotide sequence: TGTGCCAGTAGTGCTCACCGGGACAGGGGACCCTACGAGCAGTACTTC. Translation: CASSAHRDRGPYEQYF.

A note on this clone: One end of the junction is discordant with germline, which a read error may explain. J is TRBJ2-7 and V is TRBV28; TRBD1 agrees at 7 bases. Germline lookup yields CDR1 MDHEN and CDR2 SYDVKM. CDR3 size: 15 residues. The CDR3 reads CASRETGPISYEHYF. The CDR3 DNA follows: TGTGCCAGCAGGGAGACAGGGCCGATCTCCTACGAGCATTACTTC. Full variable domain (remainder filled in from reference TRBV28 and TRBJ2-7): DVKVTQSSRYLVKRTGEKVFLECVQDMDHENMFWYRQDPGLGLRLIYFSYDVKMKEKGDIPEGYSVSREKKERFSLILESASTNQTSMYLCASRETGPISYEHYFGPGTRLTVT.

This clone was seen many times. V usage is TRBV20-1 and J usage is TRBJ2-1; D gene uncertain. CDR3 length: 13 residues. V shed 6 bases and J shed 7 bases, with 16 bases lying between them. The germline V gene encodes CDR1 DFQATT and CDR2 SNEGSKA (reference sequence). The CDR3 DNA reads TGCAGTGCCCCCGTAACCTATGAGAATGAGCAGTTCTTC. It codes for CSAPVTYENEQFF.